Below are 11 T cell receptor beta chains sequenced from a single sample in a study of cytomegalovirus exposure and HLA in healthy donors. Clones were sequenced by immunoSEQ multiplex PCR, and TCRdb holds only the in-frame ones, with some missing. The sample has more than 200,000 clones, roughly 87% seen once. Sequencing used PBMCs. The receptors were sampled from a man aged 18 to 35 in good health and CMV-seropositive.

This sequence joins TRBV6-1 and TRBJ2-7; possibly TRBD1 for D (7 bases). Germline V lookup: CDR1 MNHNS, CDR2 SASEGT. The CDR3 sequence is 16 residues long. The V and J ends lost 1 base and 3 bases respectively, with 16 bases between them. CDR3 region: CASSEVMRQGGYEQYF. The CDR3 nucleotides are TGTGCCAGCAGTGAAGTCATGAGACAGGGAGGCTACGAGCAGTACTTC.

The V gene is TRBV6-1, the J gene TRBJ2-5; 9 bases agree with TRBD2. The germline CDR1 and CDR2 sequences are MNHNS and SASEGT. This CDR3 contains 14 residues. V gave up 7 bases and J gave up 1 base; unmatched junction bases: 4. The CDR3 spells CASTKTSGQETQYF. The CDR3 DNA sequence: TGTGCCAGCACTAAGACTAGCGGCCAAGAGACCCAGTACTTC.

The chain carries TRBV25-1 and TRBJ2-3; D perhaps matches TRBD1 (5 bases). The CDR3 runs to 14 residues. The germline V gene encodes CDR1 MGHDK and CDR2 SYGVNS. The V end lost 3 bases, the J end lost 4 bases, and 11 bases lay between the germline ends. CDR3 in DNA: TGTGCCAGCAGTGACAGGGTCAAGGCAGATACGCAGTATTTT. This sequence encodes CASSDRVKADTQYF.

The genes are TRBV27 and TRBJ2-7; possibly TRBD2 for D (5 bases). Trimming removed 3 bases at V and 2 bases at J, with 8 bases between. The germline V gene encodes CDR1 MNHEY and CDR2 SMNVEV (reference sequence). CDR3 size: 13 residues. The CDR3 reads CASSFKGAYEQYF. The CDR3 bases are TGTGCCAGCAGTTTTAAGGGAGCCTACGAGCAGTACTTC.

The chain has TRBV2 and TRBJ1-1; a possible D gene is TRBD1 (5 bases). Per the germline V gene, CDR1 is SNHLY and CDR2 is FYNNEI. This CDR3 has 13 residues. Trimming stripped 3 bases from V and 5 bases from J, with 10 bases between. The CDR3 DNA is TGTGCCAGCAGTGACGAGGGGAGTACTGAAGCTTTCTTT. It translates to CASSDEGSTEAFF.

The chain has TRBV6-4 and TRBJ1-1; 10 bases are a match to TRBD1. There are 14 residues in the CDR3. The V and J ends lost 5 bases and 4 bases, in that order; junction bases with no gene match: 4. Germline values: CDR1 MRHNA, CDR2 SNTAGT. The CDR3 spells CASSLTGGGTEAFF. CDR3 DNA: TGTGCCAGCAGTTTGACAGGGGGCGGCACTGAAGCTTTCTTT.

The V and J genes are TRBV7-2 and TRBJ2-2; D ambiguous. Trimming shortened V by 5 bases and J by 0 bases, and 13 bases separated the two germline ends. Per the germline V gene, CDR1 is SGHTA and CDR2 is FQGNSA. The length of the CDR3 is 16 residues. The chain's CDR3 is CASSRQARANTGELFF. DNA for the CDR3: TGTGCCAGCAGCCGGCAAGCGAGAGCGAACACCGGGGAGCTGTTTTTT. The variable domain in full, with the rest retrieved from reference TRBV7-2 and TRBJ2-2, is GAGVSQSPSNKVTEKGKDVELRCDPISGHTALYWYRQSLGQGLEFLIYFQGNSAPDKSGLPSDRFSAERTGGSVSTLTIQRTQQEDSAVYLCASSRQARANTGELFFGEGSRLTVL.

The genes are TRBV5-4 and TRBJ2-2; 12 positions match TRBD2. The junction had 10 bases not matched to a gene; V was cut back by 3 bases and J by 4 bases. Germline V CDR1 and CDR2: SGHNT, YYREEE (reference sequence). CDR3 size: 18 residues. The CDR3: CASSSGLAGTVGTGELFF. The DNA of the CDR3 is TGTGCCAGCAGCTCAGGACTAGCGGGAACGGTAGGCACCGGGGAGCTGTTTTTT.

V is TRBV28 and J is TRBJ2-3; D perhaps matches TRBD2 (7 bases). Germline lookup yields CDR1 MDHEN and CDR2 SYDVKM. V was cut by 7 bases and J by 5 bases, with 19 bases left in between. The CDR3 is made up of 15 amino acids. The CDR3 region is CASTPGGGYGDTQYF. The DNA of the CDR3 is TGTGCCAGCACCCCTGGCGGGGGCTATGGAGATACGCAGTATTTT.

V and J are TRBV27 and TRBJ2-1, with 7 bases aligning to TRBD2. V was pared by 5 bases and J by 0 bases, with 7 bases of the junction left unmatched. There are 16 residues in the CDR3. CDR1 is MNHEY, CDR2 SMNVEV, per germline (reference sequence). CDR3 amino acids: CASSGPSGSSYNEQFF. DNA of the CDR3: TGTGCCAGCAGTGGTCCTAGCGGAAGCTCCTACAATGAGCAGTTCTTC.

V usage is TRBV5-6 and J usage is TRBJ1-2; no clear D. V lost 2 bases, J lost 4 bases, and 9 bases lay in between. Germline V gives CDR1 SGHDT, CDR2 YYEEEE. This CDR3 is 13 amino acids long. CDR3 protein: CASSFESGYGYTF. As DNA, the CDR3 is TGTGCCAGCAGCTTTGAGTCGGGCTATGGCTACACCTTC.